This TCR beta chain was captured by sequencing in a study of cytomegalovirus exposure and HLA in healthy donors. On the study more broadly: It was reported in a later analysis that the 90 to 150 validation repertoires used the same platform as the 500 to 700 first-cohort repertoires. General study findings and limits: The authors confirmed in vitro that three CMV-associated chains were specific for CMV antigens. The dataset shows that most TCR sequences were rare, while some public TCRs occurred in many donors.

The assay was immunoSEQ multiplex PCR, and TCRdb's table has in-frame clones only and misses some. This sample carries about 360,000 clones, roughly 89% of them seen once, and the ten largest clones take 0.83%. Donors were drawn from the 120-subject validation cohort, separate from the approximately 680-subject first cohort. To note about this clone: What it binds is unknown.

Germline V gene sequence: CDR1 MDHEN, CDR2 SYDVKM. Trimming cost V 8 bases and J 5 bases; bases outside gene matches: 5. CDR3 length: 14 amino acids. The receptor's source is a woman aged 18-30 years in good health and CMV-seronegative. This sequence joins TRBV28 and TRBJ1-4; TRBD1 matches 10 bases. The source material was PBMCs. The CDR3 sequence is CASFDRGLNEKLFF. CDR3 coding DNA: TGTGCCAGCTTCGACAGGGGGCTGAATGAAAAACTGTTTTTT.